Following are 10 T cell receptor beta chains from one sample sequenced in a study of control samples from healthy donors and cancer patients (TCRdb year 2020). Library preparation was by the immunoSEQ multiplex PCR assay. TCRdb stores this immuneACCESS table with in-frame sequences only. Part of the clones is absent; in the studies checked, under half of the shortfall reflects unresolved V genes, and no reason is known for the rest. This sample gives approximately 50,000 clones in total; approximately 92% of them show up just once. Around 0.78% of the sample is taken by the ten largest. Material: PBMCs. The receptors were gathered from a man aged 25 to 45 with colorectal cancer.

The chain uses TRBV5-4 and TRBJ2-6; 10 nucleotides agree with TRBD1. Germline values: CDR1 SGHNT, CDR2 YYREEE (reference sequence). The V segment lost 4 bases and the J segment 4 bases; nucleotides outside the gene matches: 8. CDR3 length: 17 residues. The CDR3 loop is CASSGGTGVVGANVLTF. CDR3 sequence (DNA): TGTGCCAGCAGCGGAGGGACAGGGGTGGTCGGGGCCAACGTCCTGACTTTC.

The CDR3 DNA sequence: TGCAGCGTTGGCGAATCAGCGAACACTGAAGCTTTCTTT. Translation: CSVGESANTEAFF. The chain uses TRBV29-1 and TRBJ1-1; D unclear. The V end lost 4 bases, the J end lost 1 base, and 10 bases lay between the germline ends. There are 13 residues in the CDR3. Germline lookup yields CDR1 SQVTM and CDR2 ANQGSEA.

The V and J genes are TRBV9 and TRBJ1-6; TRBD1 agrees at 7 bases. The V and J ends lost 0 bases and 7 bases, in that order; junction bases with no gene match: 13. From germline, CDR1 is SGDLS and CDR2 YYNGEE. The CDR3 runs to 18 residues. The CDR3 is CASSVGDWQGVNNSPLHF. The CDR3 coding sequence is TGTGCCAGCAGCGTAGGAGATTGGCAGGGGGTGAACAATTCACCCCTCCACTTT.

This chain's CDR3 is CASGTWGQGPEDYEQYF. The CDR3 region has the DNA TGTGCCAGCGGGACCTGGGGACAGGGTCCGGAGGACTACGAGCAGTACTTC. The V and J genes are TRBV11-2 and TRBJ2-7; 9 nucleotides align to TRBD1. In germline, CDR1 is SGHAT, CDR2 FQNNGV. Trimming cost V 8 bases and J 3 bases; bases outside gene matches: 17. The CDR3 sequence is 17 residues long. Using reference TRBV11-2 and TRBJ2-7 for the parts outside the CDR3, the full variable domain is EAGVAQSPRYKIIEKRQSVAFWCNPISGHATLYWYQQILGQGPKLLIQFQNNGVVDDSQLPKDRFSAERLKGVDSTLKIQPAKLEDSAVYLCASGTWGQGPEDYEQYFGPGTRLTVT.

V gene TRBV27 combines with J gene TRBJ2-3; D is tentatively TRBD1 or TRBD2 (5 bases each). This CDR3 spans 14 amino acids. The germline V gene has CDR1 MNHEY and CDR2 SMNVEV (reference sequence). V gave up 5 bases and J gave up 0 bases, with 9 bases separating them. CDR3 amino acids: CASSLGRSTDTQYF. As DNA, the CDR3 is TGTGCCAGCAGTCTGGGACGAAGCACAGATACGCAGTATTTT.

The chain joins TRBV5-4 to TRBJ1-2; D is possibly TRBD1 (5 bases). CDR1 and CDR2 (germline): SGHNT, YYREEE (reference sequence). The CDR3 contains 16 residues. V dropped 4 bases and J dropped 1 base, with 17 bases sitting between them. The CDR3 spells CASSPMGQGGNYGYTF. The CDR3 nucleotides read TGTGCCAGCAGCCCGATGGGGCAGGGAGGTAACTATGGCTACACCTTC.

The chain has TRBV13 and TRBJ2-2; D tentatively fits TRBD1 or TRBD2 (6 bases each). CDR3 length: 13 residues. The germline gives CDR1 PRHDT, CDR2 FYEKMQ (reference sequence). Trimming removed 5 bases from V and 7 bases from J, with 11 bases in between. The CDR3 reads CASSRGANGELFF. CDR3 DNA sequence: TGTGCCAGCAGCAGGGGGGCGAACGGGGAGCTGTTTTTT.

CDR3: CASSPGNWLEELFF. CDR3 nucleotides: TGTGCCAGCAGCCCAGGCAACTGGCTGGAGGAGCTGTTTTTT. V usage is TRBV7-8 and J usage is TRBJ2-2; D is uncertain. The CDR3 extends over 14 amino acids. The V gene's germline CDR1 is SGHVS and CDR2 FQNEAQ. V was cut by 5 bases and J by 10 bases, with 17 bases left in between.

V usage is TRBV27 and J usage is TRBJ2-1; either TRBD1 or TRBD2 may supply D (5 bases each). Germline CDR1 and CDR2: MNHEY and SMNVEV (reference sequence). V dropped 1 base and J dropped 2 bases, with 9 bases sitting between them. The CDR3 runs 15 residues. CDR3 sequence: CASSLLGEPYNEQFF. In DNA, the CDR3 is TGTGCCAGCAGTTTATTAGGGGAGCCCTACAATGAGCAGTTCTTC.

The chain recombines TRBV10-1 with TRBJ1-1, with a tentative D call TRBD1 (5 bases). V was cut by 11 bases and J by 2 bases, with 12 bases left in between. The germline V gene has CDR1 WNHNN and CDR2 SYGVQD (reference sequence). This CDR3 spans 12 amino acids. The CDR3 coding sequence is TGCGCCCGTGGGGGAAGCAACACTGAAGCTTTCTTT. Its protein is CARGGSNTEAFF.